This TCR beta chain was captured by sequencing in a study of cytomegalovirus exposure and HLA in healthy donors. About this clone itself: What it recognizes is unknown.

The CDR3 is made up of 14 amino acids. In germline, CDR1 is SGDLS, CDR2 YYNGEE. V was cut by 4 bases and J by 2 bases, with 13 bases left in between. The PCR used 60 Vbeta and 13 Jbeta primers. TCRdb's copy holds only in-frame clones and misses some; the assay was immunoSEQ multiplex PCR. The data hold 130,000 or so clones, with 70% to 85% observed a single time. Points from the study as a whole: In vitro checks showed that a few CMV-associated chains really do target CMV antigens. The authors later linked a missense DCLRE1C variant to TCR beta V- and J-gene trimming.

The sequenced sample consisted of PBMCs. The chain is built from TRBV9 and TRBJ2-7; no reliable D call. The clonotype originates from a male donor in good health and CMV-seropositive. The CDR3 DNA reads as TGTGCCAGCAGCACCTACTCTACAGCCTACGAGCAGTACTTC. It is translated as CASSTYSTAYEQYF.